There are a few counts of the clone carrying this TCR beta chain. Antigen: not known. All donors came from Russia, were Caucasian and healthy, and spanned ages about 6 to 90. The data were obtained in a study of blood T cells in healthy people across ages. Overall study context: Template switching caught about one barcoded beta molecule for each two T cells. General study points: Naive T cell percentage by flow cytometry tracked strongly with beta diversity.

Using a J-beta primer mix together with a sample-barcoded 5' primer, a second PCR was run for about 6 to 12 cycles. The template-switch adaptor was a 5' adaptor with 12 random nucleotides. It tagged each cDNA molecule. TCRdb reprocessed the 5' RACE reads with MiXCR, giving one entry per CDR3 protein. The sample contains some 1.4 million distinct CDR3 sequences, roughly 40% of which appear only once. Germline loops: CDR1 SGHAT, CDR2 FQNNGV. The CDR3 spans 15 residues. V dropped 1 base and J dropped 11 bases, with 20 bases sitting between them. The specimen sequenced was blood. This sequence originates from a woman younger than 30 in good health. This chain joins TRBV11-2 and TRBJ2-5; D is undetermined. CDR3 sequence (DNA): TGTGCCAGCAGCTTAGGGGTGACCGAACTCCTGGAGCAGTACTTC. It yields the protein CASSLGVTELLEQYF. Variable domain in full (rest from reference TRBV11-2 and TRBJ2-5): EAGVAQSPRYKIIEKRQSVAFWCNPISGHATLYWYQQILGQGPKLLIQFQNNGVVDDSQLPKDRFSAERLKGVDSTLKIQPAKLEDSAVYLCASSLGVTELLEQYFGPGTRLLVL.